The rows below give T cell receptor beta chains drawn from one sample of a study of cytomegalovirus exposure and HLA in healthy donors. Libraries were prepared by immunoSEQ multiplex PCR; TCRdb keeps only in-frame clonotypes and omits some of them. The sample shows approximately 160,000 clones, about 89% of them seen only once. Sequenced sample: PBMCs. These receptors originate from a woman under 30 in good health and CMV-seropositive. Both conserved end residues are part of each CDR3. A D gene is named only where the DNA matches it firmly. Size values are once, few and many counts, or a class for expanded clones, and some rows have none.

>TRBV7-8|TRBD1|NA|TRBJ1-3
CASSSTGGYSGNTIYF
TGTGCCAGCAGCTCTACAGGGGGTTACTCTGGAAACACCATATATTTT
>TRBV5-1|NA|NA|TRBJ1-1
CASSPDGGNTEAFF
TGCGCCAGCAGCCCGGACGGAGGGAACACTGAAGCTTTCTTT
>TRBV7-9|NA|NA|TRBJ2-3
CASSSDSSDTQYF
TGTGCCAGCAGCAGCGACAGTTCAGATACGCAGTATTTT
>TRBV11-2|TRBD1|NA|TRBJ1-3
CASSPGTGGNTIYF
TGTGCCAGCAGCCCGGGGACAGGGGGAAACACCATATATTTT
>TRBV29-1|TRBD2|NA|TRBJ2-1
CSAHLSGLAGSYNEQFF
TGCAGCGCCCATCTTTCGGGACTAGCAGGTTCCTACAATGAGCAGTTCTTC
>TRBV15|TRBD1|NA|TRBJ2-1
CATSSARTGWSNEQFF
TGTGCCACCAGCAGCGCGCGGACAGGATGGAGCAATGAGCAGTTCTTC
>TRBV11-2|NA|NA|TRBJ1-4
CASSLRGAGDEKLFF
TGTGCCAGCAGCTTACGTGGGGCAGGGGACGAAAAACTGTTTTTT
>TRBV9|TRBD2|NA|TRBJ2-7
CASSVGPSGSYEQYF
TGTGCCAGCAGCGTAGGTCCTAGCGGCTCCTACGAGCAGTACTTC
>TRBV7-9|TRBD2|NA|TRBJ2-1
CASSRIAGSYNEQFF
TGTGCCAGCAGCAGAATAGCGGGATCATACAATGAGCAGTTCTTC
>TRBV5-1|TRBD1|once|TRBJ2-7
CASSLGGQGPYEQYF
TGCGCCAGCAGCTTGGGGGGACAGGGTCCCTACGAGCAGTACTTC
>TRBV27|NA|once|TRBJ2-7
CASSSLPRPYEQYF
TGTGCCAGCAGTTCCCTCCCCCGTCCCTACGAGCAGTACTTC
>TRBV4-3|TRBD2|NA|TRBJ2-1
CASSQDHSTSGFEEQFF
TGCGCCAGCAGCCAAGACCATTCTACTAGCGGGTTCGAAGAGCAGTTCTTC
>TRBV9|NA|NA|TRBJ1-5
CASSPRGVEPQHF
TGTGCCAGCAGCCCCCGGGGGGTGGAGCCCCAGCATTTT
>TRBV19|NA|NA|TRBJ1-2
CASSIVGGRDYGYTF
TGTGCCAGTAGTATAGTTGGGGGCAGAGACTATGGCTACACCTTC
>TRBV6-5|NA|NA|TRBJ2-3
CAGAGGDTQYF
TGTGCCGGAGCGGGCGGAGATACGCAGTATTTT
>TRBV5-4|NA|NA|TRBJ2-7
CASSLVGLQDEQYF
TGTGCCAGCAGCTTGGTGGGACTCCAGGACGAGCAGTACTTC
>TRBV30|TRBD1|NA|TRBJ1-4
CAWRTGAANEKLFF
TGTGCCTGGAGGACAGGGGCAGCTAATGAAAAACTGTTTTTT
>TRBV6-1|NA|NA|TRBJ2-7
CASSLPAGVTYEQYF
TGTGCCAGCAGTTTACCGGCAGGGGTCACCTACGAGCAGTACTTC
>TRBV10-3|TRBD2|NA|TRBJ2-1
CAISTETSGYYNEQFF
TGTGCCATCAGCACCGAGACTAGCGGGTACTACAATGAGCAGTTCTTC
>TRBV7-2|TRBD2|NA|TRBJ2-5
CASSLTSGSPQETQYF
TGTGCCAGCAGCCTCACTAGCGGGAGCCCCCAAGAGACCCAGTACTTC
>TRBV7-9|TRBD2|NA|TRBJ2-1
CASSTPTSGTMGEQFF
TGTGCCAGCAGCACCCCGACTAGCGGGACGATGGGGGAGCAGTTCTTC
>TRBV12-5|NA|NA|TRBJ1-2
CASGFGGNYGYTF
TGTGCTAGTGGTTTTGGAGGGAACTATGGCTACACCTTC
>TRBV11-2|TRBD1|few|TRBJ2-2
CASSSWGQGNTGELFF
TGTGCCAGCAGCTCTTGGGGACAGGGGAACACCGGGGAGCTGTTTTTT
>TRBV11-2|TRBD2|NA|TRBJ2-4
CASSPGEGLQAQAKNIQYF
TGTGCCAGCAGCCCCGGGGAGGGACTCCAAGCCCAAGCCAAAAACATTCAGTACTTC
>TRBV2|TRBD2|NA|TRBJ2-7
CASSEALGGRASYEQYF
TGTGCCAGCAGTGAAGCGCTTGGCGGGAGGGCCTCCTACGAGCAGTACTTC
>TRBV6-6|NA|once|TRBJ2-7
CASSYDDTSYEQYF
TGTGCCAGCAGTTATGACGACACCTCCTACGAGCAGTACTTC
>TRBV4-3|TRBD2|NA|TRBJ2-1
CASSQAIASGTYNEQFF
TGCGCCAGCAGCCAAGCAATAGCTAGCGGGACATACAATGAGCAGTTCTTC
>TRBV7-9|NA|NA|TRBJ2-2
CASGTGNTGELFF
TGTGCCAGCGGGACTGGAAACACCGGGGAGCTGTTTTTT
>TRBV27|TRBD2|NA|TRBJ2-7
CASSMGTSGNVYEQYF
TGTGCCAGCAGTATGGGGACTAGCGGGAACGTCTACGAGCAGTACTTC
>TRBV5-1|TRBD2|NA|TRBJ2-7
CASSPSGKIYEQYF
TGCGCCAGCAGCCCTAGCGGGAAGATATACGAGCAGTACTTC
>TRBV5-1|TRBD2|NA|TRBJ2-5
CASSLSPSGRKGETQYF
TGCGCCAGCAGCTTGTCTCCTAGCGGGAGGAAAGGAGAGACCCAGTACTTC
>TRBV9|TRBD2|NA|TRBJ2-2
CASSVGLAGEGTGELFF
TGTGCCAGCAGCGTGGGACTAGCGGGAGAAGGGACCGGGGAGCTGTTTTTT
>TRBV7-9|TRBD2|NA|TRBJ2-3
CAGGTSRTDTQYF
TGTGCCGGGGGGACTAGCCGCACAGATACGCAGTATTTT
>TRBV2|TRBD2|NA|TRBJ2-3
CASSEAAGVGDTQYF
TGTGCCAGCAGTGAAGCTGCGGGAGTGGGGGATACGCAGTATTTT
>TRBV6-4|NA|NA|TRBJ2-6
CASSENSDQSGANVLTF
TGTGCCAGCAGTGAAAACAGTGACCAGTCTGGGGCCAACGTCCTGACTTTC
>TRBV7-9|NA|NA|TRBJ2-7
CASSLEGVWEQYF
TGTGCCAGCAGCTTAGAGGGGGTGTGGGAGCAGTACTTC
>TRBV1|NA|NA|TRBJ2-3
CTSSQDKREITDTQYF
TGCACCAGCAGCCAAGACAAGCGGGAGATAACAGATACGCAGTATTTT
>TRBV5-4|TRBD2|once|TRBJ2-5
CASSRLAGGQETQYF
TGTGCCAGCAGCCGACTAGCGGGAGGGCAAGAGACCCAGTACTTC
>TRBV27|NA|NA|TRBJ2-3
CASSLRGTDTQYF
TGTGCCAGCAGTTTGAGGGGCACAGATACGCAGTATTTT
>TRBV11-1|NA|once|TRBJ2-7
CASSLLRDEGEQYF
TGTGCCAGCAGCTTACTGCGGGACGAGGGGGAGCAGTACTTC
>TRBV19|TRBD2|NA|TRBJ2-7
CASSPGLAGRYEQYF
TGTGCCAGTAGCCCGGGACTAGCGGGTCGCTACGAGCAGTACTTC
>TRBV2|NA|few|TRBJ2-1
CASSGTVDRLYNEQFF
TGTGCCAGCAGTGGAACGGTGGACAGACTATACAATGAGCAGTTCTTC